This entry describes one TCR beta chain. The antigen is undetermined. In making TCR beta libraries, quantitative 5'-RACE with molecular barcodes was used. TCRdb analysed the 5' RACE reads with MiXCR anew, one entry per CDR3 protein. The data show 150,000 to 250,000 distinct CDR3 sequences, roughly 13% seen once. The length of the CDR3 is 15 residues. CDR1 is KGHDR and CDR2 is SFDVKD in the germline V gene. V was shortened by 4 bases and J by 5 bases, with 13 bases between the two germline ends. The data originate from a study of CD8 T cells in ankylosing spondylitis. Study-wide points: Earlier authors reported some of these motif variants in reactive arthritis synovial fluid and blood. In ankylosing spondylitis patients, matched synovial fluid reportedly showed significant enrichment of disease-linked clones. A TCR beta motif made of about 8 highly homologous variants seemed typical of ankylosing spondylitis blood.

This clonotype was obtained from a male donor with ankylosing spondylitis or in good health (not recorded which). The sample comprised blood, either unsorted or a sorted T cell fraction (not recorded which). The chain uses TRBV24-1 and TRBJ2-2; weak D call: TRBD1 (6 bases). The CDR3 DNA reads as TGTGCCACCAGTGAGACAGGCCGTTCTACCGGGGAGCTGTTTTTT. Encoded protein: CATSETGRSTGELFF.